The clone carrying this TCR beta chain was observed at least ten times. What it recognizes is unknown. TCRdb processed the PCR reads anew with MiXCR; each CDR3 protein has one entry. The data contain approximately 40,000 distinct CDR3 sequences, under 20% of them singletons. This entry belongs to a study of molecular identifiers for immune sequencing clone quantification. Study conclusions and caveats: Clone sizes that are highly expanded could be underestimated when identical TCR molecules share a barcode.

Germline V gene data show CDR1 as SGHTA and CDR2 as FQGNSA. The CDR3 is 15 residues long. V lost 1 base and J lost 4, with 10 bases in between. The chain employs TRBV7-2 and TRBJ2-2; D tentatively reads TRBD1 or TRBD2 (5 bases each). The sequenced sample consisted of naive CD8+ T cells from blood, with Jurkat cell RNA spiked in. The subset denotes: FACS-sorted CD8+CD4-CCR7+CD45RA+ naive T cells. The clonotype was recovered from a human donor in good health. Some libraries in this study had Jurkat cell RNA spiked in. The CDR3 is CASSLVDGGTGELFF. DNA for the CDR3: TGTGCCAGCAGCTTAGTAGATGGGGGCACCGGGGAGCTGTTTTTT.